The entry below describes one TCR beta chain. Antigen unknown. The CDR3 is 12 residues long. In germline, CDR1 is SGDLS, CDR2 YYNGEE. V was cut by 3 bases and J by 8 bases, with 9 bases left in between. The data were taken from a study of T cell responses to AZD1222 COVID-19 vaccine. Study results and limitations: Clonal diversity may have been underestimated in mostly white British donors. The study reported that nearly half of spike-specific TCRs target unmutated variant regions. Repertoire sampling occurred only after the peak T cell response.

Second doses that came at about 4 or about 12 weeks were put together. Clones were read by immunoSEQ multiplex PCR, and TCRdb kept only the in-frame ones, dropping some. The sample holds fewer than 180,000 clones, around 90% seen once. This chain connects TRBV9 to TRBJ2-1; the D gene is possibly TRBD2 (7 bases). The source of this sequence is an adult who received the AZD1222 COVID-19 vaccine. The source was peripheral blood, collected 28 days after the second AZD1222 dose. Here the CDR3 reads CASSAGGDEQFF. DNA of the CDR3: TGTGCCAGCAGCGCGGGGGGCGATGAGCAGTTCTTC. Looking up the rest from reference TRBV9 and TRBJ2-1 gives the full variable domain: DSGVTQTPKHLITATGQRVTLRCSPRSGDLSVYWYQQSLDQGLQFLIQYYNGEERAKGNILERFSAQQFPDLHSELNLSSLELGDSALYFCASSAGGDEQFFGPGTRLTVL.